The 4 T cell receptor beta chains listed next were all sequenced from one sample in a study of blood T cell repertoires in COVID-19. The repertoire was sequenced with immunoSEQ multiplex PCR; TCRdb's copy has only in-frame clones and lacks some. The sample includes about 190,000 clones, approximately 79% seen only once; the top ten take around 12%. Source material: peripheral blood. These receptors were obtained from a woman in her fifties or sixties with acute or convalescent COVID-19.

J is TRBJ2-5 and V is TRBV2; D is perhaps TRBD1 (5 bases). From germline, CDR1 is SNHLY and CDR2 FYNNEI. Trimming removed 11 bases from V and 2 bases from J, with 21 bases in between. This CDR3 has 15 residues. The CDR3 loop is CAFRDQGTRQETQYF. The CDR3 region has the DNA TGTGCCTTCAGAGATCAGGGAACAAGACAAGAGACCCAGTACTTC.

The rearrangement uses TRBV24-1 and TRBJ1-5; D possibly corresponds to TRBD1 (6 bases). CDR3 length: 14 residues. In germline, CDR1 is KGHDR, CDR2 SFDVKD. Trimming took 5 bases from V and 7 from J, leaving 14 bases between them. The DNA for the CDR3 is TGTGCCACCAGTGCTCCGGGACATGGGCAGCCCCAGCATTTT. Amino acids: CATSAPGHGQPQHF.

CDR3 nucleotide sequence: TGCGCCAGCAGCCTTAGGGGAGGGGACACCGGGGAGCTGTTTTTT. This encodes CASSLRGGDTGELFF. This chain connects TRBV4-1 to TRBJ2-2; 7 nucleotides match TRBD2. Losses at the gene ends were 4 bases for V and 3 bases for J; bases not matched to a gene: 5. The CDR3 sequence is 15 residues long. CDR1 is MGHRA and CDR2 is YSYEKL in the germline V gene.

The chain couples TRBV6-2 or TRBV6-3 to TRBJ1-5; no clear D gene. Germline assignment: CDR1 MNHEY and CDR2 SVGEGT. CDR3 length: 17 amino acids. V dropped 6 bases and J dropped 4 bases, with 22 bases sitting between them. CDR3 sequence reads: CASSPTRGGGRNQPQHF. In DNA form, the CDR3 reads TGTGCCAGCAGCCCAACGCGAGGAGGCGGGCGAAATCAGCCCCAGCATTTT.